What follows is one TCR beta chain and its context. This record belongs to a study of blood T cell repertoires in COVID-19. Study in general: There were acute and convalescent COVID-19 samples, and they came from the United States, Italy and Spain. From T cells, B-cell-depleted T cells, or PBMCs came the material, which was cDNA or gDNA.

As originally analysed: By means of reference gene primer amplification, nucleated cell counts were estimated. Measured with immunoSEQ multiplex PCR; TCRdb has only the in-frame clones, and not every one. V and J calls and clone size follow that table, whereas D and trimming were derived from the DNA. The table records 200,000 to 300,000 clones, about 89% of them present only once. Between the trimmed V and J ends, which lost 5 bases and 1 base, there was a span of 12 bases. The germline V gene encodes CDR1 SGHDT and CDR2 YYEEEE. The length of the CDR3 is 14 residues. The origin of this receptor is a woman in her sixties or seventies who had recovered from COVID-19. Source material: peripheral blood. V usage is TRBV5-6 and J usage is TRBJ2-5; D may be TRBD2 (7 bases). Here the CDR3 reads CASRGGGVQETQYF. CDR3 sequence (DNA): TGTGCCAGCAGGGGAGGGGGGGTCCAAGAGACCCAGTACTTC.